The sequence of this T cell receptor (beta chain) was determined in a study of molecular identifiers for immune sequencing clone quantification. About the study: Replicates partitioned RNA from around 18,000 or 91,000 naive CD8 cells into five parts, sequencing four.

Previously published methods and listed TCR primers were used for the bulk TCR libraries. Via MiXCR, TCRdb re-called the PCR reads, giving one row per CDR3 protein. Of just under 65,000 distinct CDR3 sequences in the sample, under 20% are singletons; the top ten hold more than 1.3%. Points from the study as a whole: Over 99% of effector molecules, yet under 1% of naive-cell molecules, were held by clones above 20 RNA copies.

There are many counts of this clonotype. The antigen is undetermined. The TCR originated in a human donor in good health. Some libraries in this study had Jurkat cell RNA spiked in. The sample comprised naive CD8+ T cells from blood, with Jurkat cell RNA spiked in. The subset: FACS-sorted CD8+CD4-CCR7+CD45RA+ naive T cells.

The CDR3 here is CASSSESGSGSEQFF. CDR3 coding DNA: TGTGCCAGCAGCTCCGAATCCGGGAGCGGGAGTGAGCAGTTCTTC. J is TRBJ2-1 and V is TRBV11-2; 8 nucleotides agree with TRBD2. This CDR3 contains 15 residues. Germline V CDR1 and CDR2: SGHAT, FQNNGV. Unmatched junction bases numbered 11, after V lost 4 bases and J lost 9 bases.